The 14 T cell receptor beta chains below all came from one sample that was sequenced in a study of shared clonotypes between healthy human individuals. Naive CD8 populations comprised CD45RO-negative cells positively selected for CCR7, excluding terminally differentiated effector memory CD45RA+ cells. Repertoires were generated with immunoSEQ multiplex PCR, while TCRdb's copy carries only in-frame clones and drops some. Of about 2.2 million clones in the sample, just under 95% are singletons; the top ten hold 1.5% to 2%. Sequencing input: naive CD8+ T cells from PBMCs. The origin of the receptors is a man aged 18 to 29 in good health. Some clones in this sample may be carry-over from other donors' samples.

V is TRBV14 and J is TRBJ2-7; D not certain. Germline CDR1 is SGHDN and CDR2 is FVKESK. The CDR3 runs 16 residues. V dropped 1 base and J dropped 3 bases, with 16 bases sitting between them. The CDR3 region has the DNA TGTGCCAGCAGCCAAGGGATTCTCGGAGATAGCTACGAGCAGTACTTC. It specifies CASSQGILGDSYEQYF.

This clone was detected a few times. CDR3 DNA sequence: TGTGCCAGCAGAGGGGGGGATTATAGCAATCAGCCCCAGCATTTT. Its protein product is CASRGGDYSNQPQHF. The chain carries TRBV28 and TRBJ1-5; a weak D match, TRBD1 (6 bases). The CDR3 totals 15 residues. Germline-derived CDR1 and CDR2 are MDHEN and SYDVKM. V lost 6 bases and J lost 0, with 12 bases in between.

The chain carries TRBV6-1 and TRBJ2-7; D is ambiguous. From germline, CDR1 is MNHNS and CDR2 SASEGT. V dropped 6 bases and J dropped 3 bases, with 12 bases sitting between them. The CDR3 length is 13 residues. CDR3 amino acids: CASRTRAGYEQYF. CDR3 sequence (DNA): TGTGCCAGCAGAACCCGGGCCGGCTACGAGCAGTACTTC.

This chain joins TRBV6-5 and TRBJ2-1, with D tentatively TRBD2 (5 bases). Trimming took 0 bases from V and 10 from J, leaving 7 bases between them. The germline gives CDR1 MNHEY, CDR2 SVGAGI. This CDR3 has 12 residues. Here the CDR3 DNA reads TGTGCCAGCAGTTACTCCGAGGGAGAGCAGTTCTTC. Protein sequence: CASSYSEGEQFF.

The J gene is TRBJ1-3, the V gene TRBV9; 8 bases map to TRBD1. Unmatched junction bases numbered 15, after V lost 7 bases and J lost 0 bases. This CDR3 has 18 residues. Germline lookup yields CDR1 SGDLS and CDR2 YYNGEE. Written as DNA, the CDR3 is TGTGCCAGCGTCTCCAACGGCCGGGACAGGAACTCTGGAAACACCATATATTTT. This sequence encodes CASVSNGRDRNSGNTIYF.

V gene TRBV27 combines with J gene TRBJ1-2, with TRBD1 identical over 8 bases. The CDR3 sequence is 16 residues long. CDR1 is MNHEY, CDR2 SMNVEV, per germline (reference sequence). The V gene end was trimmed by 4 bases and the J gene end by 2 bases; junction bases not matched to a gene: 9. The CDR3 nucleotides are TGTGCCAGCAGTTACACTCGGACAGGGTGGAACTATGGCTACACCTTC. It translates to CASSYTRTGWNYGYTF.

The V gene is TRBV5-1, the J gene TRBJ2-7, with D tentatively TRBD1 or TRBD2 (5 bases each). V lost 0 bases and J lost 6, with 13 bases in between. The germline gives CDR1 SGHRS, CDR2 YFSETQ. The CDR3 extends over 14 amino acids. The CDR3 DNA follows: TGCGCCAGCAGCTTGGCCGCATTGGGGACCGAGCAGTACTTC. Encoded protein: CASSLAALGTEQYF.

This chain connects TRBV6-5 to TRBJ2-1, with unresolved D. V was cut by 7 bases and J by 5 bases, with 15 bases left in between. Per the germline V gene, CDR1 is MNHEY and CDR2 is SVGAGI. The length of the CDR3 is 14 residues. The CDR3 loop is CASNSAIGNNEQFF. For the CDR3, the DNA is TGTGCCAGCAATTCCGCGATCGGAAACAATGAGCAGTTCTTC.

V is TRBV10-3 and J is TRBJ2-3, with 8 bases fitting TRBD2. After removal of 8 bases from V and 0 bases from J, the junction contained 4 bases not matched to a gene. Germline V gives CDR1 ENHRY, CDR2 SYGVKD. This CDR3 spans 14 amino acids. The CDR3 DNA follows: TGTGCCATCGGGGCTAGCGGGAGCACAGATACGCAGTATTTT. Translated, it gives CAIGASGSTDTQYF.

This chain uses TRBV2 with TRBJ2-7; perhaps D is TRBD1 or TRBD2 (5 bases each). V lost 2 bases and J 4 bases, leaving 6 bases between the germline ends. The CDR3 sequence is 12 residues long. Germline CDR1 is SNHLY and CDR2 is FYNNEI. The CDR3 is CASSEWGYEQYF. CDR3 sequence (DNA): TGTGCCAGCAGTGAATGGGGGTACGAGCAGTACTTC.

J is TRBJ1-1 and V is TRBV27; D call uncertain. Germline V gives CDR1 MNHEY, CDR2 SMNVEV (reference sequence). The CDR3 is 16 amino acids. V was shortened by 4 bases and J by 1 base, with 16 bases between the two germline ends. CDR3 sequence: CASSSFSMGPNTEAFF. CDR3 sequence (DNA): TGTGCCAGCAGTTCTTTTTCAATGGGCCCGAACACTGAAGCTTTCTTT.

The V gene is TRBV5-1, the J gene TRBJ2-5; 14 bases are shared with TRBD2. The junction had 12 bases not matched to a gene; V was cut back by 5 bases and J by 3 bases. Looked up from germline, CDR1 is SGHRS and CDR2 is YFSETQ. The CDR3 contains 18 residues. The CDR3 DNA is TGCGCCAGCAGAGTGGGACTAGCGGGAGAGGTCGGGGAAGAGACCCAGTACTTC. As protein: CASRVGLAGEVGEETQYF.

V usage is TRBV27 and J usage is TRBJ2-7; D might be TRBD2 (5 bases). V shed 0 bases and J shed 6 bases, with 18 bases lying between them. Germline V lookup: CDR1 MNHEY, CDR2 SMNVEV (reference sequence). This CDR3 contains 16 residues. CDR3 sequence reads: CASSLSMGSRGSEQYF. CDR3 sequence (DNA): TGTGCCAGCAGTTTATCGATGGGGTCCCGGGGTAGCGAGCAGTACTTC.

The chain couples TRBV7-9 to TRBJ2-6; D remains unclear. The CDR3 covers 17 residues. The ends were cut back, 4 bases at V and 0 bases at J, with 13 bases in the middle. Germline loops: CDR1 SEHNR, CDR2 FQNEAQ (reference sequence). CDR3 in DNA: TGTGCCAGCAGCTCCTCCAAGCGAAGCTCTGGGGCCAACGTCCTGACTTTC. It translates to CASSSSKRSSGANVLTF.